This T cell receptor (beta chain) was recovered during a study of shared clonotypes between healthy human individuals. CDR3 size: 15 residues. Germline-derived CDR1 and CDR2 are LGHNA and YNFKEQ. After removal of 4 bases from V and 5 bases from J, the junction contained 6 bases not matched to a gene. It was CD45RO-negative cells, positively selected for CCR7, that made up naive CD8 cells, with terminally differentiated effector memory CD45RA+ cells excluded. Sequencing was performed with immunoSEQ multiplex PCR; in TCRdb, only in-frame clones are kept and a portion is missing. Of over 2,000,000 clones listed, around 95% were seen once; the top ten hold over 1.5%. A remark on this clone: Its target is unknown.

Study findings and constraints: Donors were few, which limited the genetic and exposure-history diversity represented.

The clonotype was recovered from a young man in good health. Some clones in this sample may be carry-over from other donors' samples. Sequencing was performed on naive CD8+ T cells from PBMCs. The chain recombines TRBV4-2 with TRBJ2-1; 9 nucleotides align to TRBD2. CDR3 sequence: CASSPRGGRHNEQFF. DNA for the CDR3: TGTGCCAGCAGCCCGCGGGGGGGCCGACACAATGAGCAGTTCTTC.